This TCR beta chain derives from a study of T cell responses to AZD1222 COVID-19 vaccine. Study-level findings and limits: Spike was spanned by vaccine-associated CD4 TCRs, which were dominant at 160-218 and 743-854.

Trimming pared 5 bases from V and 6 bases from J, leaving 17 bases between. The CDR3 consists of 14 residues. Germline V gene lookup returns CDR1 MDHEN and CDR2 SYDVKM. Comment on this clone: What it binds is unknown.

The table came from immunoSEQ multiplex PCR; TCRdb's copy has only in-frame clones and leaves some out. The sample has over 45,000 clones; about 89% are singletons. Specimen: peripheral blood, collected on day 0 of AZD1222 vaccination. The receptor was isolated from an adult in good health. This chain uses TRBV28 with TRBJ2-7; D is unclear. In DNA form, the CDR3 reads TGTGCCAGCAGTCTACCGCAGGCGTCTGGCGAGCAGTACTTC. The encoded protein is CASSLPQASGEQYF.